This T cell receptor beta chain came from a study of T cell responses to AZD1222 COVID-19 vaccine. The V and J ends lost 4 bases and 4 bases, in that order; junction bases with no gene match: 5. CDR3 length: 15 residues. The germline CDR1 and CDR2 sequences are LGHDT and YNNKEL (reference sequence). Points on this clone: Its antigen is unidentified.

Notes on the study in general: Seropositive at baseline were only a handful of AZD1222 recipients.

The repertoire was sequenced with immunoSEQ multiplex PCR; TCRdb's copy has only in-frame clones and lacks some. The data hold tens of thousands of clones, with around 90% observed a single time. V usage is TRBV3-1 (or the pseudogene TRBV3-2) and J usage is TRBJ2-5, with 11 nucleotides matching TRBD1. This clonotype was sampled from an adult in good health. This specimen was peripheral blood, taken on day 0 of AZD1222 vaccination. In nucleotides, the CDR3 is TGTGCCAGCAGCCCTTGGGACAGGGGGAGAGAGACCCAGTACTTC. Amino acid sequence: CASSPWDRGRETQYF.